The next 3 T cell receptor beta chains were all read from a single sample in a study of OX40 agonist ivuxolimab in advanced cancers. Clones were sequenced by immunoSEQ multiplex PCR, and TCRdb holds only the in-frame ones, with some missing. Of 45,000 to 60,000 clones listed, less than 90% are singletons. Sequences were derived from CD4+ or CD8+ T cells sorted from blood, sampled in a trial of the OX40 agonist ivuxolimab. These receptors originate from an adult with an advanced solid tumor such as melanoma, head and neck, liver or kidney cancer.

This clone has a count of ten or more. CDR3 bases: TGTGCCAGCAGAAACGCGGTGAGCGGCAATCAGCCCCAGCATTTT. Translation gives CASRNAVSGNQPQHF. J is TRBJ1-5 and V is TRBV5-8; D ambiguous. Germline CDR1 SGHTS, CDR2 YDEGEE. CDR3 length: 15 amino acids. V shed 5 bases and J shed 2 bases, with 14 bases lying between them.

The chain links TRBV15 to TRBJ2-7; weak D call: TRBD2 (6 bases). Germline values: CDR1 LNHNV, CDR2 YYDKDF (reference sequence). This CDR3 region has 15 residues. Trimming pared 5 bases from V and 1 base from J, leaving 15 bases between. The CDR3 loop is CATSAWMGGSYEQYF. CDR3 coding DNA: TGTGCCACCAGCGCCTGGATGGGGGGTTCCTACGAGCAGTACTTC.

The chain employs TRBV14 and TRBJ2-7; maybe TRBD2 (6 bases). Per the germline V gene, CDR1 is SGHDN and CDR2 is FVKESK. V dropped 0 bases and J dropped 3 bases, with 6 bases sitting between them. The CDR3 is 13 residues long. The CDR3: CASSQEEGYEQYF. Written as DNA, the CDR3 is TGTGCCAGCAGCCAAGAGGAGGGCTACGAGCAGTACTTC.